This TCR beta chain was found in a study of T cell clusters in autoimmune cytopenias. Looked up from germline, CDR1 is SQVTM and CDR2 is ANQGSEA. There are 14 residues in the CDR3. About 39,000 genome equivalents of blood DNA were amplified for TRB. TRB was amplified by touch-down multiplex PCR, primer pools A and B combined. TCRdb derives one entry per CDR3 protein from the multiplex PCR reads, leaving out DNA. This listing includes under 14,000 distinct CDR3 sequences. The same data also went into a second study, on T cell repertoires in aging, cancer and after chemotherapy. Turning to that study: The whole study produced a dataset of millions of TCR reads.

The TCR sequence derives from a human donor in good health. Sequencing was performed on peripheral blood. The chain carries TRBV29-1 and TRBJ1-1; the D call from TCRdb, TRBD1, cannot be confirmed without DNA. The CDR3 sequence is CSVAQGGMNTEAFF.